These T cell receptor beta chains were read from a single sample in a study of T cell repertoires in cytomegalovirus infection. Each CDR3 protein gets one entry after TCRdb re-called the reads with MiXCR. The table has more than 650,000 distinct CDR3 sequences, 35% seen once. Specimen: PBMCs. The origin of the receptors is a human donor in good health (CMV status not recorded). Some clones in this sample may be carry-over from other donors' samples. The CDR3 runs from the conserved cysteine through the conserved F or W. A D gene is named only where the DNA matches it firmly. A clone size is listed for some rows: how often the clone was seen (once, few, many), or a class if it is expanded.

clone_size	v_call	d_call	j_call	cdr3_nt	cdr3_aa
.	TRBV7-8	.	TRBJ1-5	TGTGCCAGCAGCCCGAGCGGTATTCTCGTTATGGGACTGGGTCAGCCCCAGCATTTT	CASSPSGILVMGLGQPQHF
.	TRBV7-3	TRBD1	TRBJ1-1	TGTGCCAGCAGCCCGACAGGGGTCCTCGGGCCTGAAGCTTTCTTT	CASSPTGVLGPEAFF
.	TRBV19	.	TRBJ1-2	TGTGCCAGTAGTATCGGCGGGGGTTTCTATGGCTACACCTTC	CASSIGGGFYGYTF
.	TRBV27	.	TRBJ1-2	TGTGCCAGCAGTTTATCACGGGGGGGTAACTATGGCTACACCTTC	CASSLSRGGNYGYTF
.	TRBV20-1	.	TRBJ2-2	TGCAGTGCTAGAGATCCGGCAGGAGGAGGTGCCGGGGAGCTGTTTTTT	CSARDPAGGGAGELFF
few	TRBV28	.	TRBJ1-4	TGTGCCAGCAGTCTGACAGGCGGCCCTTCGACCGAAAAACTGTTTTTT	CASSLTGGPSTEKLFF
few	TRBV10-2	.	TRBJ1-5	TGCGCCAGCAGTGAGGCAAGGAGCAATCAGCCCCAGCATTTT	CASSEARSNQPQHF
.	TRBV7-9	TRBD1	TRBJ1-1	TGTGCCAGCAGCTTAGGGCGACAGGGCACTGAAGCTTTCTTT	CASSLGRQGTEAFF
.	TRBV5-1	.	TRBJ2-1	TGCGCCAGCACCTTACGAGCGGGAGGACAGGGCAATGAGCAGTTCTTC	CASTLRAGGQGNEQFF
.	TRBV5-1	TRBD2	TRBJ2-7	TGCGCCAGCAGCTTGCGGGCCAGCGGGGCGGGCTACGAGCAGTACTTC	CASSLRASGAGYEQYF
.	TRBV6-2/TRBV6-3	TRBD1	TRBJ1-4	TGTGCCAGCAGCACCACAGGGGCAACTAATGAAAAACTGTTTTTT	CASSTTGATNEKLFF
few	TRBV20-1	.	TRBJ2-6	TGCAGTGCATACGGGACTGGGGGAGAGTCTGGGGCCAACGTCCTGACTTTC	CSAYGTGGESGANVLTF
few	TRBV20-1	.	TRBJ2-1	TGCAGTGCTAGCCTCAGTCCGGGCAGACCCCAGTTCTTC	CSASLSPGRPQFF
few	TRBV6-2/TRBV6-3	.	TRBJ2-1	TGTGCCAGTCGGACCGCGGGTGAGCAGTTCTTC	CASRTAGEQFF
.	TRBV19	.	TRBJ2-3	TGTGCCAGTAGTAAAGAGGGGTATACGCAGTATTTT	CASSKEGYTQYF
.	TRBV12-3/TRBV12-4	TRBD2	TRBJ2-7	TGTGCCAGCAGTTTAAGCGGTAGCGGGAGTATCGGCGAGCAGTACTTC	CASSLSGSGSIGEQYF
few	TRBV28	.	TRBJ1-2	TGTGCCAGCAGAGAACCGACAGGCTATGGCTACACCTTC	CASREPTGYGYTF
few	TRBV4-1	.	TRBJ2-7	TGCGCCAGCAGCCCCCTGGGGCAGGGCTCATCCTACGAGCAGTACTTC	CASSPLGQGSSYEQYF
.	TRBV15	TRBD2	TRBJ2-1	TGTGCCACCAGCGACAGCGGGAGGGCCTTCAATGAGCAGTTCTTC	CATSDSGRAFNEQFF
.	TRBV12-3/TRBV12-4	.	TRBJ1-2	TGTGCCAGCAGTTTGTGGGTTGGGAAGGGCTACACATTC	CASSLWVGKGYTF
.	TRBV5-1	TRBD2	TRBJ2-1	TGCGCCAGCAGCCACACTAGCGGGAGGCTAATGAGCTCCTACAATGAGCAGTTCTTC	CASSHTSGRLMSSYNEQFF
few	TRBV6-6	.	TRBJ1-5	TGTGCCAGCAGTTACAGAGTGCGGGGGCGCGGTCAGCCCCAGCATTTT	CASSYRVRGRGQPQHF
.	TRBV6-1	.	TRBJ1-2	TGTGCCAGCAGCATGATCGCCCAGTCCTATGGCTACACCTTC	CASSMIAQSYGYTF
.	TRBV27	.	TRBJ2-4	TGTGCCAGCAGTCCGGGACTTATTCTAGCCAAAAACATTCAGTACTTC	CASSPGLILAKNIQYF
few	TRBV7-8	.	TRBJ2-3	TGTGCCAGCAGCTTAAAGGGTGATACGCAGTATTTT	CASSLKGDTQYF
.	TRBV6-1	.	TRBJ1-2	TGTGCCAGCAGTGAAGGGGGGCCTGGCAATGGCTACACCTTC	CASSEGGPGNGYTF
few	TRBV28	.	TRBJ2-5	TGTGCCAGCAGTGTAGCCTTGGACAGCCCATCCCAAGAGACCCAGTACTTC	CASSVALDSPSQETQYF
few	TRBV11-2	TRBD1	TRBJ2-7	TGTGCCAGCAGCTCCGGGACAGGGTCCCACGAGCAGTACTTC	CASSSGTGSHEQYF
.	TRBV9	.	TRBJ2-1	TGTGCCAGCAGCCCCCGAGGGAGCGGCCCACCCGATGAGCAGTTCTTC	CASSPRGSGPPDEQFF
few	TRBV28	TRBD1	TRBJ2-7	TGTGCCAGCAACGACAGGGGGCGATCCTACGAGCAGTACTTC	CASNDRGRSYEQYF
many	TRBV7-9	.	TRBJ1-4	TGTGCCAGCAGCTTAGAATGGTACGAGAATGAAAAACTGTTTTTT	CASSLEWYENEKLFF
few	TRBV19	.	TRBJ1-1	TGTGCCAGCGGGCGGGGGGACACTGAAGCTTTCTTT	CASGRGDTEAFF
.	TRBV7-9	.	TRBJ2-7	TGTGCCAGCAGTTTTCGTGACAACGGGACTCGCTCCTACGAGCAGTACTTC	CASSFRDNGTRSYEQYF
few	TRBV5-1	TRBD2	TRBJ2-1	TGCGCCAGCGGGTCTAGCGGGTATAATGAGCAGTTCTTC	CASGSSGYNEQFF
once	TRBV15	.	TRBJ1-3	TGTGCCACCAGCGGGCATTTAGGAACCATATATTTT	CATSGHLGTIYF
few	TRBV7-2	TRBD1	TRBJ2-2	TGTGCCAGCAGTCAAGTTCGGACAGGGTGGGGCGGGGAGCTGTTTTTT	CASSQVRTGWGGELFF
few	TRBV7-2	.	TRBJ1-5	TGTGCCAGCAGCTTAGGCGGCAGGAGAACGTATCAGCCCCAGCATTTT	CASSLGGRRTYQPQHF
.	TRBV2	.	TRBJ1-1	TGTGCCAGCAGTGAAGAACCGGGCCCTTCGCGGTGGGGAGACACTGAAGCTTTCTTT	CASSEEPGPSRWGDTEAFF
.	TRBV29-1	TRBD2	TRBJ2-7	TGCAGCGTTGCTGGAGGACTAGCGGGAGTGGGGTACGAGCAGTACTTC	CSVAGGLAGVGYEQYF
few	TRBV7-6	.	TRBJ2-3	TGTGCCAGCAGTTCAGGGGGGCGGGGGCTCACAGATACGCAGTATTTT	CASSSGGRGLTDTQYF
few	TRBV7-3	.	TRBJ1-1	TGTGCCAGCAGCCACCAGACAGACACTGAAGCTTTCTTT	CASSHQTDTEAFF
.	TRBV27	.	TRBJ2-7	TGTGCCACCAGGGGAATGGACGGCTTCTACGAGCAGTACTTC	CATRGMDGFYEQYF